This T cell receptor beta chain emerged from a study of cytomegalovirus exposure and HLA in healthy donors. The CDR3 is 15 residues long. The germline CDR1 and CDR2 sequences are MGHDK and SYGVNS. V was trimmed by 6 bases and J by 2 bases, leaving 16 bases between them. The PCR contained 60 Vbeta and 13 Jbeta primers. Sequencing used immunoSEQ multiplex PCR; TCRdb keeps in-frame clones, though not all of them. The listing records tens of thousands of clones. Study observations and caveats: Within an earlier analysis, most TCR beta V segments proved productive either about 87% or about 30% of the time.

A note on this clone: Antigen: not known.

This TCR derives from a man aged 45-60 years in good health and CMV-seropositive. The chain couples TRBV25-1 to TRBJ1-1, with a weak D call TRBD1 (5 bases). The specimen sequenced was PBMCs. The CDR3 DNA follows: TGTGCCAGCAGCCGCACGTCACAGGATAACACTGAAGCTTTCTTT. Protein product: CASSRTSQDNTEAFF. The complete variable domain, with remaining parts taken from reference TRBV25-1 and TRBJ1-1, reads EADIYQTPRYLVIGTGKKITLECSQTMGHDKMYWYQQDPGMELHLIHYSYGVNSTEKGDLSSESTVSRIRTEHFPLTLESARPSHTSQYLCASSRTSQDNTEAFFGQGTRLTVV.